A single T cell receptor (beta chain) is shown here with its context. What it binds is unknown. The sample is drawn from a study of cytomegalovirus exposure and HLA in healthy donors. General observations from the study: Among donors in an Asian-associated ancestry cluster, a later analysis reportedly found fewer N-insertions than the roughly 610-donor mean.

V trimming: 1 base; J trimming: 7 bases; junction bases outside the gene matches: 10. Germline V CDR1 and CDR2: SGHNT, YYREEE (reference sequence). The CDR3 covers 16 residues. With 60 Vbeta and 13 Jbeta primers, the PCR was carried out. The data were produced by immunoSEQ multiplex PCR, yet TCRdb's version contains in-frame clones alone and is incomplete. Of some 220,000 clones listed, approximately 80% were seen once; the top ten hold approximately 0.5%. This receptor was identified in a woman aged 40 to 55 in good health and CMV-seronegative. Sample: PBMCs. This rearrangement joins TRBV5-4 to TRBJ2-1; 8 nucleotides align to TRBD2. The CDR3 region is CASSLKEAGAQNEQFF. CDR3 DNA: TGTGCCAGCAGCTTGAAAGAAGCGGGGGCCCAGAATGAGCAGTTCTTC. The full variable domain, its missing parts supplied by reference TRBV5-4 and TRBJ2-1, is ETGVTQSPTHLIKTRGQQVTLRCSSQSGHNTVSWYQQALGQGPQFIFQYYREEENGRGNFPPRFSGLQFPNYSSELNVNALELDDSALYLCASSLKEAGAQNEQFFGPGTRLTVL.